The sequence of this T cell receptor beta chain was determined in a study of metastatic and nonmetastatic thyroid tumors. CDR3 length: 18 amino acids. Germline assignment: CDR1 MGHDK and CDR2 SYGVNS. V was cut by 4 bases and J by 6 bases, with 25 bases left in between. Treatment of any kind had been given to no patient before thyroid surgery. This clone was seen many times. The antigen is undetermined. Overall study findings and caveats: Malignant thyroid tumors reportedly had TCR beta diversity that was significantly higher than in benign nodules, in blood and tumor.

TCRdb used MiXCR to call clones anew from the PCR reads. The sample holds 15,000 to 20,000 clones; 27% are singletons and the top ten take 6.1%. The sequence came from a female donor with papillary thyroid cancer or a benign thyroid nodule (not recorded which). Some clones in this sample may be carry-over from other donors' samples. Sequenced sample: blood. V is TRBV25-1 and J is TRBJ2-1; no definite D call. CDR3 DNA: TGTGCCAGCAGTGGGCGTAGGATCCCAGCAAGGGTGGGCAATGAGCAGTTCTTC. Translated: CASSGRRIPARVGNEQFF.